The 26 T cell receptor beta chains given below trace back to one sample, sequenced in a study of cytomegalovirus exposure and HLA in healthy donors. Here immunoSEQ multiplex PCR was the method, and the copy in TCRdb shows in-frame clones only, minus some. This sample carries 200,000 to 250,000 clones, around nine tenths of them seen once, and the ten largest clones take 2.6%. The sequencing input was PBMCs. Receptors originate from a man younger than 35 in good health and CMV-seronegative.

This chain uses TRBV6-5 with TRBJ1-1, with D tentatively TRBD1 (5 bases). This CDR3 has 15 amino acids. CDR1 and CDR2 (germline): MNHEY, SVGAGI. V lost 2 bases, J lost 1 base, and 11 bases lay in between. CDR3 in DNA: TGTGCCAGCAGTTACGGGTACAGGTCGAACACTGAAGCTTTCTTT. It specifies CASSYGYRSNTEAFF.

CDR3 sequence: CASSWGISTGTGGSETQYF. CDR3 DNA sequence: TGCGCCAGCAGCTGGGGCATATCTACCGGGACAGGGGGTTCAGAGACCCAGTACTTC. The chain employs TRBV5-1 and TRBJ2-5, with 11 bases lining up with TRBD1. This CDR3 has 19 amino acids. J was trimmed by 4 bases and V by 3 bases; bases with no gene match: 17. The V gene's germline CDR1 is SGHRS and CDR2 YFSETQ.

This clone was seen just once. V and J are TRBV6-5 and TRBJ2-1; 11 bases match TRBD2. The V and J ends lost 7 bases and 6 bases, in that order; junction bases with no gene match: 5. Germline CDR1 reads MNHEY; CDR2 reads SVGAGI. This CDR3 region has 14 residues. As DNA, the CDR3 is TGTGCCAGCATTGGGACTAGCGGAACCAATGAGCAGTTCTTC. Amino acids: CASIGTSGTNEQFF.

The CDR3: CASSFRTGSEKLFF. DNA for the CDR3: TGTGCCAGCAGCTTCCGGACAGGGTCGGAAAAACTGTTTTTT. The chain is built from TRBV11-2 and TRBJ1-4, with TRBD1 matching 8 bases. The CDR3 is 14 residues long. The germline V gene encodes CDR1 SGHAT and CDR2 FQNNGV. V dropped 3 bases and J dropped 8; count of bases not matched to a gene: 5.

The CDR3 bases are TGTGCCTGGGGGGGCATCGGCTACACCTTC. This gives the protein CAWGGIGYTF. The genes are TRBV30 and TRBJ1-2, with D possibly being TRBD1 (6 bases). Germline-derived CDR1 and CDR2 are GTSNPN and SVGIG (reference sequence). This CDR3 has 10 residues. Between the trimmed V and J ends, which lost 5 bases and 8 bases, there was a span of 9 bases.

The CDR3 DNA is TGTGCCAGCAGCTTGGTGACAGGGCGGAACACCGGGGAGCTGTTTTTT. It codes for CASSLVTGRNTGELFF. V and J are TRBV7-6 and TRBJ2-2, with 7 bases identical to TRBD1. V lost 3 bases to trimming and J lost 1 base; unmatched junction nucleotides: 5. CDR1 is SGHVS, CDR2 FNYEAQ, per germline. CDR3 length equals 16 residues.

The V call is TRBV19, the J call TRBJ1-5; tentative D call: TRBD1 (5 bases). This CDR3 contains 17 residues. Germline V gives CDR1 LNHDA, CDR2 SQIVND (reference sequence). Trimming shortened V by 3 bases and J by 1 base, and 16 bases separated the two germline ends. CDR3 amino acids: CASSISPAGMSNQPQHF. The CDR3 DNA follows: TGTGCCAGTAGTATCAGTCCGGCAGGGATGAGCAATCAGCCCCAGCATTTT.

The chain combines TRBV4-3 with TRBJ2-3, with D tentatively TRBD2 (7 bases). The V end lost 1 base, the J end lost 10 bases, and 15 bases lay between the germline ends. This CDR3 contains 14 residues. The V gene's germline CDR1 is LGHNA and CDR2 YSLEER. In nucleotides, the CDR3 is TGCGCCAGCAGCCAAGTAGGGGGGGTGGGGGCGCAGTATTTT. As protein: CASSQVGGVGAQYF.

The chain joins TRBV20-1 to TRBJ2-3; D unclear. Per germline, CDR1 DFQATT and CDR2 SNEGSKA (reference sequence). The length of the CDR3 is 11 residues. The V end lost 2 bases, the J end lost 6 bases, and 6 bases lay between the germline ends. For the CDR3, the DNA is TGCAGTGCTAGACAGCGTGATACGCAGTATTTT. Encoded protein: CSARQRDTQYF.

CDR3 residues: CSVGTGGSEKLFF. The CDR3, as DNA: TGCAGCGTTGGCACGGGAGGGAGTGAAAAACTGTTTTTT. The chain joins TRBV29-1 to TRBJ1-4; D is undetermined. Germline CDR1 and CDR2: SQVTM and ANQGSEA. Trimming stripped 4 bases from V and 7 bases from J, with 13 bases between. The CDR3 sequence is 13 residues long. Complete variable domain (other parts from reference TRBV29-1 and TRBJ1-4): SAVISQKPSRDICQRGTSLTIQCQVDSQVTMMFWYRQQPGQSLTLIATANQGSEATYESGFVIDKFPISRPNLTFSTLTVSNMSPEDSSIYLCSVGTGGSEKLFFGSGTQLSVL.

CDR3 bases: TGTGCCATCAGTGAGTCTCAGACAGACACAGATACGCAGTATTTT. It encodes CAISESQTDTDTQYF. This sequence joins TRBV10-3 and TRBJ2-3; D is perhaps TRBD1 (5 bases). This CDR3 region has 15 residues. CDR1 is ENHRY and CDR2 is SYGVKD in the germline V gene. V was trimmed by 0 bases and J by 2 bases, leaving 9 bases between them.

In the case of this clone: It is likely a read error, because the conserved phenylalanine at the end of the CDR3 is missing. The chain is built from TRBV25-1 and TRBJ1-2; D unclear. Germline CDR1 is MGHDK and CDR2 is SYGVNS. This CDR3 has 12 amino acids. Trimming took off 6 bases at V and 8 bases at J, with 13 bases between the two ends. CDR3: CASSKHVGGYTL. The CDR3 bases are TGTGCCAGCAGCAAGCACGTCGGAGGCTACACCCTC.

This chain links TRBV4-2 with TRBJ2-3; 9 bases match TRBD2. Germline-derived CDR1 and CDR2 are LGHNA and YNFKEQ. CDR3 length: 14 residues. V lost 3 bases, J lost 6 bases, and 4 bases stayed unmatched. CDR3 sequence (DNA): TGTGCCAGCAGCCAGCGGGAGGGCGGGGATACGCAGTATTTT. It codes for CASSQREGGDTQYF.

CDR3 in DNA: TGTGCCAGCAGTCGGGGGACTCCCAATGAGCAGTTCTTC. Translation: CASSRGTPNEQFF. The gene calls are TRBV2 and TRBJ2-1, with D possibly being TRBD2 (6 bases). CDR3 length: 13 residues. Germline V CDR1 and CDR2: SNHLY, FYNNEI. Trimming removed 5 bases at V and 6 bases at J, with 11 bases between.

This chain's CDR3 is CASSATGGRETQYF. In DNA, the CDR3 is TGTGCCAGCAGCGCCACGGGAGGACGAGAGACCCAGTACTTC. V usage is TRBV5-4 and J usage is TRBJ2-5; 7 bases match TRBD2. V trimming: 4 bases; J trimming: 4 bases; junction bases outside the gene matches: 7. This CDR3 contains 14 residues. The germline gives CDR1 SGHNT, CDR2 YYREEE (reference sequence). The entire variable domain, with the rest obtained from reference TRBV5-4 and TRBJ2-5, is as follows: ETGVTQSPTHLIKTRGQQVTLRCSSQSGHNTVSWYQQALGQGPQFIFQYYREEENGRGNFPPRFSGLQFPNYSSELNVNALELDDSALYLCASSATGGRETQYFGPGTRLLVL.

J is TRBJ2-1 and V is TRBV27; 8 bases line up with TRBD2. The germline V gene has CDR1 MNHEY and CDR2 SMNVEV (reference sequence). The trim removed 4 bases at V and 5 bases at J, leaving 13 bases unmatched. This CDR3 is 17 amino acids long. The CDR3 nucleotides are TGTGCCAGCAGTTCCGGGGGGGGCGAGGGTACCCACAATGAGCAGTTCTTC. This sequence encodes CASSSGGGEGTHNEQFF.

The chain recombines TRBV25-1 with TRBJ2-5; possibly TRBD1 for D (6 bases). Trimming pared 3 bases from V and 2 bases from J, leaving 13 bases between. CDR3 length: 15 amino acids. CDR1 MGHDK and CDR2 SYGVNS come from the germline V gene. The CDR3 DNA reads as TGTGCCAGCAGTGACCCGCCGGGACATCAAGAGACCCAGTACTTC. Its translation: CASSDPPGHQETQYF. Full variable domain (rest looked up from reference TRBV25-1 and TRBJ2-5): EADIYQTPRYLVIGTGKKITLECSQTMGHDKMYWYQQDPGMELHLIHYSYGVNSTEKGDLSSESTVSRIRTEHFPLTLESARPSHTSQYLCASSDPPGHQETQYFGPGTRLLVL.

The chain links TRBV7-2 to TRBJ1-6, with no clear D. The CDR3 extends over 15 amino acids. Germline V CDR1 and CDR2: SGHTA, FQGNSA. V lost 0 bases, J lost 7 bases, and 10 bases lay in between. This CDR3 reads CASSLARGSNSPLHF. DNA for the CDR3: TGTGCCAGCAGCTTAGCGCGCGGCAGCAATTCACCCCTCCACTTT.

The J gene is TRBJ2-7, the V gene TRBV10-3; 8 positions match TRBD1. The CDR3 runs to 12 residues. Losses at the gene ends were 5 bases for V and 6 bases for J; bases not matched to a gene: 3. Germline assignment: CDR1 ENHRY and CDR2 SYGVKD. CDR3 sequence (DNA): TGTGCCATCAGTCTTGACAGGGGCGAGCAGTACTTC. The encoded protein is CAISLDRGEQYF.

This chain links TRBV5-1 with TRBJ1-5; no definite D call. Looked up from germline, CDR1 is SGHRS and CDR2 is YFSETQ. Trimming cost V 0 bases and J 5 bases, with 6 bases left between them. The CDR3 consists of 13 residues. CDR3 nucleotide sequence: TGCGCCAGCAGCTTGGCTCTTTATCAGCCCCAGCATTTT. It codes for CASSLALYQPQHF.

Here the CDR3 reads CAWIPGAYEQYF. Here the CDR3 DNA reads TGTGCCTGGATTCCGGGGGCCTACGAGCAGTACTTC. The chain couples TRBV30 to TRBJ2-7, with TRBD2 as a possible D gene (6 bases). CDR1 and CDR2 (germline): GTSNPN, SVGIG (reference sequence). Trimming shortened V by 4 bases and J by 2 bases, and 9 bases separated the two germline ends. The CDR3 consists of 12 residues.

The V call is TRBV14, the J call TRBJ2-4; TRBD2 aligns across 8 bases. Losses at the gene ends were 5 bases for V and 7 bases for J; bases not matched to a gene: 7. CDR1 and CDR2 from the germline V gene are SGHDN and FVKESK. CDR3 size: 14 residues. CDR3 DNA sequence: TGTGCCAGCAGCAATTCGGGGGGGATCAACATTCAGTACTTC. This encodes CASSNSGGINIQYF.

This clone was seen a handful of times. This chain joins TRBV25-1 and TRBJ2-7; TRBD2 matches 7 bases. The germline V gene has CDR1 MGHDK and CDR2 SYGVNS. This CDR3 comprises 13 residues. Trimming at V came to 4 bases and at J to 0 bases, leaving 0 bases not matched to a gene. The CDR3 loop is CASSASGSYEQYF. The DNA of the CDR3 is TGTGCCAGCAGTGCTAGCGGCTCCTACGAGCAGTACTTC.

The chain joins TRBV5-1 to TRBJ2-6, with TRBD1 matching over 7 bases. V shed 3 bases and J 0 bases; nucleotides not matched to a gene: 6. CDR1 SGHRS and CDR2 YFSETQ come from the germline V gene. This CDR3 has 17 residues. The chain's CDR3 is CASSWGQRLSGANVLTF. The DNA of the CDR3 is TGCGCCAGCAGCTGGGGACAGCGGCTCTCTGGGGCCAACGTCCTGACTTTC.

In its sample, this clone was seen a few times. This chain connects TRBV5-6 to TRBJ2-5, with 7 bases identical to TRBD1. This CDR3 is built from 12 residues. J lost 5 bases, V lost 3 bases, and 1 base had no gene match. CDR1 is SGHDT and CDR2 is YYEEEE in the germline V gene. CDR3 amino acids: CASSYRGETQYF. CDR3 sequence (DNA): TGTGCCAGCAGCTACAGGGGCGAGACCCAGTACTTC.

The chain uses TRBV25-1 and TRBJ2-7; the match to TRBD1 covers 9 bases. J was trimmed by 7 bases and V by 4 bases; bases with no gene match: 8. Germline assignment: CDR1 MGHDK and CDR2 SYGVNS. The CDR3 has 14 residues. The CDR3, as DNA: TGTGCCAGCAGTGTATCCGGGACAGGGAAGGAGCAGTACTTC. Its protein is CASSVSGTGKEQYF.